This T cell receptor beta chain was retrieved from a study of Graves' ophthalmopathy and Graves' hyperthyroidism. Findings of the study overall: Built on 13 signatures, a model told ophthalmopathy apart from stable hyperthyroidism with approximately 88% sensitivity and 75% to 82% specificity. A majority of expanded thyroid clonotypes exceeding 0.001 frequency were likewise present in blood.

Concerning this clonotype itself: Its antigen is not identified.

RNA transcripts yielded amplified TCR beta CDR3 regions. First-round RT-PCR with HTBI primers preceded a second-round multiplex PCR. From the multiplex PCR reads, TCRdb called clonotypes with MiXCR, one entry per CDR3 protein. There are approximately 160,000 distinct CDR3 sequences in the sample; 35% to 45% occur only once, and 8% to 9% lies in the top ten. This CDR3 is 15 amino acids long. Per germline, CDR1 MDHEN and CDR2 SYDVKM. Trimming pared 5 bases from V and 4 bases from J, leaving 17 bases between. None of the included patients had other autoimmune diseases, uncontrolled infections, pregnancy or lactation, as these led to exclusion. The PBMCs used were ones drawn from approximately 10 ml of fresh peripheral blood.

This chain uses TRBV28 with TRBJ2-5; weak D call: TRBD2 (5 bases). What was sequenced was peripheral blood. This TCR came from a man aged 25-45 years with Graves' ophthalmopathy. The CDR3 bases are TGTGCCAGCAGTCCACCGGCCGAGGGTTTAGAGACCCAGTACTTC. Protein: CASSPPAEGLETQYF.